This is a list of T cell receptor beta chains from one sample in a study of blood T cell repertoires in COVID-19. Assay used: immunoSEQ multiplex PCR; TCRdb lists only in-frame clones, some missing. The top ten hold around 0.88% of the sample, which has roughly 250,000 clones, about 89% seen once. The sample consisted of peripheral blood. These receptors were taken from a young man with acute or convalescent COVID-19. CDR3s include the opening cysteine and the closing phenylalanine or tryptophan.

j_call v_call cdr3_length cdr3_aa
TRBJ1-2 TRBV9 16 CASSPHRRGENYGYTF
TRBJ2-7 TRBV6-6 14 CASRPGQGPYEQYF
TRBJ2-3 TRBV3-1/TRBV3-2 17 CASSQDRGGTSTDTQYF
TRBJ1-1 TRBV29-1 13 CSVEDRVNTEAFF
TRBJ2-7 TRBV18 14 CASSPGRGADEQYF
TRBJ2-1 TRBV15 19 CATRGDTSGPYSSYNEQFF
TRBJ1-1 TRBV7-9 13 CASSLSGNTEAFF
TRBJ1-5 TRBV6-5 14 CASRITGSNQPQHF
TRBJ1-4 TRBV7-9 16 CASSFDTSATNEKLFF
TRBJ2-5 TRBV6-5 13 CASSKTIQETQYF
TRBJ2-7 TRBV5-1 13 CASSLTANYEQYF
TRBJ1-2 TRBV28 16 CASSFPQAALGYGNTF
TRBJ1-1 TRBV7-9 15 CASSLPAGMNTEAFF
TRBJ1-1 TRBV5-6 12 CASREGLYEAFF
TRBJ2-1 TRBV6-2/TRBV6-3 11 CASSTHAAQFF
TRBJ1-1 TRBV3-1/TRBV3-2 11 CASSQAAEAFF
TRBJ1-2 TRBV5-1 14 CASSIGGGAEGYTF
TRBJ2-3 TRBV3-1/TRBV3-2 15 CASSLMGGGTDTQYF
TRBJ1-2 TRBV2 14 CARLGGGATYGYTF
TRBJ2-5 TRBV5-1 14 CASSPGGLQETQYF
TRBJ1-2 TRBV3-1/TRBV3-2 14 CASNQGRYAEGYTF
TRBJ2-1 TRBV10-3 15 CAISGQGLPNNEQFF
TRBJ1-2 TRBV4-1 15 CASSQEWTSNYGYTF
TRBJ2-3 TRBV5-1 14 CASSVSGGADTQYF
TRBJ2-1 TRBV5-1 15 CASMARGESYNEQFF
TRBJ1-1 TRBV6-5 13 CASKGIGNTEAFF
TRBJ1-2 TRBV11-2 16 CASSLGVRGTGGGYTF
TRBJ2-6 TRBV4-2 18 CASSRRGQSPSGANVLTF